The text below deals with one T cell receptor (beta chain). Its cognate antigen is unknown. At the DNA level, this CDR3 is encoded by other sequences in the same sample as well. Trimming pared 0 bases from V and 0 bases from J, leaving 4 bases between. Per the germline V gene, CDR1 is SGDLS and CDR2 is YYNGEE. This CDR3 has 13 amino acids. The sample belongs to a study of shared clonotypes between healthy human individuals. Overall study: Participating donors consisted of two women and three men aged 18 to 49. General study points: Some clonotypes were shared by all four sorted-subset donors, while others were not shared. The non-shared ones had lower generation probabilities than the shared ones. Rarefaction showed that sequencing of sorted subsets was incomplete (despite large depth). Among the subsets, naive ones generally showed larger estimated richness than memory ones.

Naive CD8 isolation took CD45RO-negative cells positively selected for CCR7 and excluded terminally differentiated effector memory CD45RA+ cells. The protocol was immunoSEQ multiplex PCR, while the TCRdb copy is restricted to in-frame clones and leaves out a portion. The sample shows around 1.9 million clones, just over 90% of them seen only once. Source material: naive CD8+ T cells from PBMCs. This sequence joins TRBV9 and TRBJ2-7; D gene uncertain. This clonotype originated in a man between 18 and 35 years old in good health. Some clones in this sample may be carry-over from other donors' samples. The CDR3 nucleotides read TGTGCCAGCAGCGTAGGCAGCTCCTACGAGCAGTACTTC. The encoded protein is CASSVGSSYEQYF.